A single count supports the clone carrying this T cell receptor beta chain. One end of the junction varies from germline; a read error may be responsible. This CDR3 comprises 13 residues. CDR1 and CDR2 (germline): SQVTM, ANQGSEA. The data stem from a study of tumor and adjacent non-tumor tissue in lung cancer. TCRbeta libraries were built with three rounds of nested PCR, modified from ARM-PCR. MiXCR, run by TCRdb on the multiplex PCR reads, gives a single entry per CDR3 protein. The table lists 65,000 to 90,000 distinct CDR3 sequences, roughly 80% of them singletons. RNA was extracted from bulk tissue without any cell sorting.

The chain couples TRBV29-1 to TRBJ1-2, with D possibly being TRBD1 (5 bases). This clonotype was sampled from a woman between 50 and 59 years old with non-small cell lung cancer. Sequencing was done on a sample of lung tumor tissue. In DNA form, the CDR3 reads TGCAGCGTTGAAAATCAGGGTATCTATGGCTACAGCTTC. It codes for CSVENQGIYGYSF.